The rows below give T cell receptor beta chains drawn from one sample of a study of blood T cell repertoires in COVID-19. TCRdb's table, derived via immunoSEQ multiplex PCR, lists solely in-frame clones and lacks some. The repertoire holds about 400,000 clones, with 85% to 90% as singletons. Sequenced sample: peripheral blood. These receptors came from a woman aged 30 to 39 with acute or convalescent COVID-19. Each CDR3 is given with its conserved first and last residue. The D gene is left open where the match is weak. Not all rows give a size; the values are once, few, many and, for expanded clones, a class.

TRBJ2-3	once	TRBD2	TRBV27	TGTGCCAGCAGTTTCACGGGGGGGAGCACAGATACGCAGTATTTT	CASSFTGGSTDTQYF
TRBJ1-5	.	.	TRBV7-8	TGTGCCAGCAGCTTAGTTCGGTCGGAGGGGAGCAATCAGCCCCAGCATTTT	CASSLVRSEGSNQPQHF
TRBJ1-1	.	.	TRBV19	TGTGCCAGTACCCTAGCCTTCACATGGAACACTGAAGCTTTCTTT	CASTLAFTWNTEAFF
TRBJ1-1	.	TRBD1	TRBV4-1	TGCGCCAGCAGCCAAGTTTGGAGGGGGCAGGGCACTGAAGCTTTCTTT	CASSQVWRGQGTEAFF
TRBJ2-1	.	.	TRBV2	TGTGCCAGCATCATGGACAACTCCTACAATGAGCAGTTCTTC	CASIMDNSYNEQFF
TRBJ1-1	.	TRBD1	TRBV11-2	TGTGCCAGCAGCCTAGGACAGGGTGCTTTGAACACTGAAGCTTTCTTT	CASSLGQGALNTEAFF
TRBJ1-5	.	TRBD1	TRBV5-6	TGTGCCAGCAGCTTGGGACAGGGAGTCCAGCATTTT	CASSLGQGVQHF
TRBJ2-7	.	TRBD1	TRBV5-1	TGCGCCAGCAGAAAACAGGGGGCATACGAGCAGTACTTC	CASRKQGAYEQYF
TRBJ2-6	.	TRBD1	TRBV5-1	TGCGCCAGCAGCTCGCCGGGACAGGGGGCGATGTCTGGGGCCAACGTCCTGACTTTC	CASSSPGQGAMSGANVLTF
TRBJ2-5	.	.	TRBV7-9	TGTGCCAGCAGCCCCAGGGGGGAAGAGACCCAGTACTTC	CASSPRGEETQYF
TRBJ2-1	.	TRBD1	TRBV6-5	TGTGCCAGCAGAGGGGGCAGGGAGCAGTTCTTC	CASRGGREQFF
TRBJ2-5	.	TRBD2	TRBV24-1	TGTGCCACCAGTAGCGGGGGGGGGAAAGAGACCCAGTACTTC	CATSSGGGKETQYF
TRBJ2-5	.	TRBD2	TRBV9	TGTGCCAGCAGCGTGGAGGTAGCGGGGGGCCAAGAGACCCAGTACTTC	CASSVEVAGGQETQYF
TRBJ1-5	few	.	TRBV28	TGTGCCAGCAGGGGTTACTTAGCCCAGCCCCAGCATTTT	CASRGYLAQPQHF
TRBJ1-3	.	.	TRBV29-1	TGCAGCGTTGTAGTGCAGGCTCAAACTGGAAACACCATATATTTT	CSVVVQAQTGNTIYF
TRBJ2-1	.	TRBD2	TRBV7-6	TGTGCCAGCAGCTCTATCCCTCCGGGACTAGCGGGGGGGCACGAGCAGTTCTTC	CASSSIPPGLAGGHEQFF
TRBJ2-7	.	.	TRBV15	TGTGCCACCGGCGGGGATTACTACGAGCAGTACTTC	CATGGDYYEQYF
TRBJ1-1	few	TRBD1	TRBV7-3	TGTGCCAGCAGCTTACAGGGGGGGAACACTGAAGCTTTCTTT	CASSLQGGNTEAFF
TRBJ1-4	.	TRBD1	TRBV5-4	TGTGCCAGCAGTTCCGACAGGGGAAACGAAAAACTGTTTTTT	CASSSDRGNEKLFF
TRBJ2-7	.	TRBD2	TRBV5-4	TGTGCCAGCAGAGGGACTAGCTCCTACGAGCAGTACTTC	CASRGTSSYEQYF
TRBJ2-6	.	.	TRBV18	TGTGCCAGCGCCTCCGACAGCTCTGGGGCCAACGTCCTGACTTTC	CASASDSSGANVLTF
TRBJ1-3	.	.	TRBV4-2	TGTGCCAGCAGCCAAGATTACGCCAGGGGTGGGGGAAACACCATATATTTT	CASSQDYARGGGNTIYF
TRBJ2-3	.	TRBD2	TRBV12-5	TGTGCTAGTGGTTCGGGGGCTAGCGGGGGGACAGATACGCAGTATTTT	CASGSGASGGTDTQYF
TRBJ2-3	.	TRBD2	TRBV12-3/TRBV12-4	TGTGCCAGCAACCCTAGCGGGGAAGATACGCAGTATTTT	CASNPSGEDTQYF
TRBJ2-5	.	TRBD2	TRBV3-1/TRBV3-2	TGTGCCAGCAGCCAGGGCTGGGGCGGGGGGATGGTGCCCGGAGAGACCCAGTACTTC	CASSQGWGGGMVPGETQYF
TRBJ1-5	.	TRBD1	TRBV15	TGTGCCACCAGCACAAAGGGGGCGAGCAATCAGCCCCAGCATTTT	CATSTKGASNQPQHF
TRBJ1-1	.	.	TRBV14	TGTGCCAGCAGCCAAGACCCCTACACTGAAGCTTTCTTT	CASSQDPYTEAFF
TRBJ2-5	.	TRBD2	TRBV3-1/TRBV3-2	TGTGCCAGCAGCCAAGCTGATAGCGGGGGGGCCGGAGGAGAGACCCAGTACTTC	CASSQADSGGAGGETQYF
TRBJ1-3	.	TRBD1	TRBV5-6	TGTGCCAGCAGCAGTACCGGGACAGCCTCTGGAAACACCATATATTTT	CASSSTGTASGNTIYF
TRBJ2-5	once	TRBD2	TRBV5-1	TGCGCCAGCAGCTTGGTGGGAGCGGGGCAAGAGACCCAGTACTTC	CASSLVGAGQETQYF
TRBJ2-3	.	.	TRBV6-5	TGTGCCAGCAAACGGGGAAACCAGATAGATACGCAGTATTTT	CASKRGNQIDTQYF
TRBJ1-2	few	TRBD1	TRBV28	TGTGCCAGCAGTCCTCAGGGGGCTGCTGGCTACACCTTC	CASSPQGAAGYTF
TRBJ1-2	.	.	TRBV2	TGTGCCAGCGGAGCAGGGCCCGACTATGGCTACACCTTC	CASGAGPDYGYTF
TRBJ1-5	.	.	TRBV18	TGTGCCAGCTCGCGAACCGGGAATCAGCCCCAGCATTTT	CASSRTGNQPQHF
TRBJ2-7	.	TRBD2	TRBV7-9	TGTGCCAGCACCCCAAAGACTAGCGTCTACGAGCAGTACTTC	CASTPKTSVYEQYF
TRBJ2-3	.	TRBD2	TRBV3-1/TRBV3-2	TGTGCCAGCAGCTTGGGACTAGGTTGGGATACGCAGTATTTT	CASSLGLGWDTQYF
TRBJ2-7	.	TRBD1	TRBV28	TGTGCCAGCAGTTTAGGGACAGGGTTAACCTACGAGCAGTACTTC	CASSLGTGLTYEQYF
TRBJ1-5	.	.	TRBV10-1	TGCGCGAGAGGTCAGCCCCAGCATTTT	CARGQPQHF
TRBJ2-7	.	TRBD2	TRBV6-5	TGTGCCAGCAGAACCTCGGGACTATTCTACGAGCAGTACTTC	CASRTSGLFYEQYF
TRBJ2-1	.	TRBD1	TRBV2	TGTGCCAGCAGTGGACCGGGACAGGGTACTGGGAATGAGCAGTTCTTC	CASSGPGQGTGNEQFF
TRBJ2-5	few	TRBD1	TRBV24-1	TGTGCCACCAGAGGGACAGGTAAGGGCCAAGAGACCCAGTACTTC	CATRGTGKGQETQYF
TRBJ2-2	.	.	TRBV2	TGTGCCAGCACCCCAGCGGCTAGCGCGAACACCGGGGAGCTGTTTTTT	CASTPAASANTGELFF
TRBJ1-3	.	.	TRBV28	TGTGCCACCAAAAACCCCGGGAAATCTGGAAACACCATATATTTT	CATKNPGKSGNTIYF
TRBJ1-5	.	TRBD1	TRBV30	TGTGCCTGGAGCCGGGACAGGGGTCCTCTTCAGCCCCAGCATTTT	CAWSRDRGPLQPQHF
TRBJ2-2	.	TRBD1	TRBV24-1	TGTGCCACCAGTGAAACCGGGACAGCCGGGGAGCTGTTTTTT	CATSETGTAGELFF
TRBJ2-1	.	.	TRBV11-2	TGTGCCAGCAGCTTAGACTGGGGGGGCCTTGGGGAGCAGTTCTTC	CASSLDWGGLGEQFF
TRBJ1-3	once	.	TRBV3-1/TRBV3-2	TGTGCCAGCAGCCAAGATTGGATCTTCAGAAGAGGTGGAAACACCATATATTTT	CASSQDWIFRRGGNTIYF
TRBJ1-4	.	TRBD1	TRBV14	TGTGCCAGCAGCCAAGATAGCACCGACAGGGGTGAAAAACTGTTTTTT	CASSQDSTDRGEKLFF
TRBJ2-1	.	TRBD2	TRBV4-1	TGCGCCAGCAGCCAAGACCCGGGGGGGCCCAATGAGCAGTTCTTC	CASSQDPGGPNEQFF
TRBJ1-2	once	TRBD1	TRBV28	TGTGCCAGCAGTCCCCACAGGGGGCAGAACTATGGCTACACCTTC	CASSPHRGQNYGYTF
TRBJ2-3	.	TRBD2	TRBV6-2/TRBV6-3	TGTGCCAGCAGTTACGGCCCCGGGAGGGATACGCAGTATTTT	CASSYGPGRDTQYF
TRBJ2-3	.	.	TRBV9	TGTGCCAGCAGCGTAGGCGTTCTTAGAACAGATACGCAGTATTTT	CASSVGVLRTDTQYF
TRBJ2-3	.	TRBD2	TRBV6-5	TGTGCCAGCAGAGCTAGCGGGGGGGCCACAGATACGCAGTATTTT	CASRASGGATDTQYF
TRBJ1-2	.	TRBD1	TRBV5-1	TGCGCCAGCAGCTTAACCCCCAGGGGAAGGGACAGAGGTGGGGGCTACACCTTC	CASSLTPRGRDRGGGYTF
TRBJ1-1	once	.	TRBV28	TGTGCCAGCAGCAGGGGCAGGGCGAGCACTGAAGCTTTCTTT	CASSRGRASTEAFF
TRBJ1-5	.	.	TRBV6-5	TGTGCCAGCTCAGGGAGGGACAATCAGCCCCAGCATTTT	CASSGRDNQPQHF
TRBJ2-1	.	.	TRBV4-2	TGTGCCAGCAGCCAATCGAGAGGGGGGGTATCATACAATGAGCAGTTCTTC	CASSQSRGGVSYNEQFF